The sequence of this TCR beta chain was determined in a study of response to subunit inactivated influenza vaccine. Overall study findings and caveats: The authors suggested that every seasonal influenza vaccination recruits few new T cells.

This CDR3 has 20 residues. Germline V gene lookup returns CDR1 MNHEY and CDR2 SMNVEV (reference sequence). V lost 1 base to trimming and J lost 6 bases; unmatched junction nucleotides: 18. TCRdb used MiXCR to reprocess the RT-PCR reads, holding one entry per CDR3 protein. Of roughly 500,000 distinct CDR3 sequences listed, 16% were seen once; the top ten hold about 3%. On this clonotype: Its antigen is unidentified.

This sequence was found in a man aged 50 to 69 who received an inactivated influenza vaccine. The V and J genes are TRBV27 and TRBJ2-1; TRBD2 matches at 10 bases. The specimen comprised CD4+ T cells sorted from PBMCs, sampled roughly 24 months after vaccination. The CDR3 sequence is CASSLWPVGKREGKINEQFF. The CDR3 region has the DNA TGTGCCAGCAGTTTATGGCCCGTGGGGAAGCGGGAGGGCAAGATCAATGAGCAGTTCTTC.